The 16 T cell receptor beta chains given below trace back to one sample, sequenced in a study of CD8+CD57+ T cells in acquired aplastic anemia (dated by TCRdb to the late 2010s). For sequencing, an Illumina HiSeq 2000 was employed. TCR beta VDJ combination and CDR3 sequence profiling used genomic DNA as the template. The public sequencing data were trimmed at Q25 with fastp and processed into clonotypes with MiXCR by TCRdb, which kept only in-frame beta chains. One record per CDR3 amino acid sequence lists the most common genes and DNA. The sample data list about 210,000 distinct CDR3 sequences, and 30% to 40% of these were observed just once. The top ten hold 1.1% of the sample. The sequenced sample was sorted CD4+, CD8+, or CD8+CD57+ T cells (not recorded which) from PBMCs. The origin of the receptors is a human donor in good health, serving as a control.

The chain links TRBV20-1 to TRBJ2-7; D gene unclear. V was pared by 6 bases and J by 3 bases, with 12 bases between. Germline CDR1 is DFQATT and CDR2 is SNEGSKA (reference sequence). The CDR3 spans 12 residues. As DNA, the CDR3 is TGCAGTGCCAGCTCAGTAGACTACGAGCAGTACTTC. As protein: CSASSVDYEQYF.

This clonotype appeared a few times. The chain recombines TRBV28 with TRBJ2-5; D is unclear. Trimming cost V 1 base and J 4 bases, with 13 bases left between them. Germline V gene data show CDR1 as MDHEN and CDR2 as SYDVKM. The CDR3 is 15 residues long. Here the CDR3 DNA reads TGTGCCAGCAGTTTATTAGGGTTAGGCGGAGAGACCCAGTACTTC. Its translation: CASSLLGLGGETQYF. The entire variable domain, with the rest obtained from reference TRBV28 and TRBJ2-5, is as follows: DVKVTQSSRYLVKRTGEKVFLECVQDMDHENMFWYRQDPGLGLRLIYFSYDVKMKEKGDIPEGYSVSREKKERFSLILESASTNQTSMYLCASSLLGLGGETQYFGPGTRLLVL.

The table lists this clonotype with many counts. The chain has TRBV2 and TRBJ2-7; TRBD2 matches 9 bases. Germline V CDR1 and CDR2: SNHLY, FYNNEI. The CDR3 consists of 15 residues. The V gene end was trimmed by 6 bases and the J gene end by 0 bases; junction bases not matched to a gene: 6. The CDR3: CASSPTSGYSYEQYF. The CDR3 nucleotides read TGTGCCAGCAGCCCAACTAGCGGGTACTCCTACGAGCAGTACTTC.

The chain couples TRBV7-2 to TRBJ1-6; D might be TRBD1 (6 bases). The CDR3 consists of 16 residues. Germline V lookup: CDR1 SGHTA, CDR2 FQGNSA. Trimming removed 4 bases at V and 7 bases at J, with 17 bases between. The CDR3 loop is CASSYQGTRGNSPLHF. The CDR3 DNA is TGTGCCAGCAGCTACCAGGGGACGAGGGGCAATTCACCCCTCCACTTT.

Notes on this clonotype: A much larger clone lies a single base off, so this may be a read error. The chain couples TRBV11-2 to TRBJ2-1, with 9 bases lining up with TRBD2. The CDR3 spans 15 residues. The junction had 13 bases not matched to a gene; V was cut back by 6 bases and J by 10 bases. Germline lookup yields CDR1 SGHAT and CDR2 FQNNGV. This CDR3 is CASSVTGTSTHEQFF. In DNA, the CDR3 is TGTGCCAGCAGTGTCACCGGGACTAGCACCCACGAGCAGTTCTTC.

The chain is built from TRBV19 and TRBJ1-3; possible D gene TRBD1, 5 bases. V was cut by 8 bases and J by 2 bases, with 13 bases left in between. Germline V gene lookup returns CDR1 LNHDA and CDR2 SQIVND (reference sequence). The CDR3 loop spans 14 amino acids. In DNA form, the CDR3 reads TGTGCCAGTGGCCGCCCGGGGGCTGGAAACACCATATATTTT. It is translated as CASGRPGAGNTIYF.

J is TRBJ2-5 and V is TRBV5-1; no definite D call. Germline loops: CDR1 SGHRS, CDR2 YFSETQ. This CDR3 has 18 residues. V was shortened by 4 bases and J by 2 bases, with 24 bases between the two germline ends. For the CDR3, the DNA is TGCGCCAGCAGCCTCCGCAGAGTTATAGATTCGAGTCAAGAGACCCAGTACTTC. Protein sequence: CASSLRRVIDSSQETQYF.

This chain uses TRBV20-1 with TRBJ1-2; D remains unclear. From germline, CDR1 is DFQATT and CDR2 SNEGSKA (reference sequence). The V gene lost 3 bases and the J gene lost 4 bases, with 12 bases spanning the gap. The CDR3 loop spans 13 amino acids. In DNA form, the CDR3 reads TGCAGTGCTAGTACGGGAGTGGGCTATGGCTACACCTTC. Translating gives CSASTGVGYGYTF.

V is TRBV24-1 and J is TRBJ1-2; D call uncertain. Germline V lookup: CDR1 KGHDR, CDR2 SFDVKD. V dropped 5 bases and J dropped 3 bases, with 18 bases sitting between them. The CDR3 is 16 residues long. The CDR3 bases are TGTGCCACCAGTGCGGGCGGGCCGAGGTTCGACTATGGCTACACCTTC. Residues: CATSAGGPRFDYGYTF.

J is TRBJ2-3 and V is TRBV29-1; 7 positions match TRBD1. Germline V CDR1 and CDR2: SQVTM, ANQGSEA. The CDR3 runs 11 residues. V gave up 7 bases and J gave up 4 bases; unmatched junction bases: 2. This chain's CDR3 is CSGTGADTQYF. Here the CDR3 DNA reads TGCAGCGGAACAGGGGCAGATACGCAGTATTTT.

This clonotype was seen many times. V is TRBV7-8 and J is TRBJ1-1; D is undetermined. Germline CDR1 and CDR2: SGHVS and FQNEAQ. The CDR3 has 13 residues. Trimming shortened V by 4 bases and J by 1 base, and 7 bases separated the two germline ends. CDR3: CASSSSGNTEAFF. CDR3 DNA: TGTGCCAGCAGCTCGTCAGGGAACACTGAAGCTTTCTTT.

The genes are TRBV25-1 and TRBJ1-3; D possibly corresponds to TRBD1 (5 bases). CDR3 length: 16 residues. V was cut by 4 bases and J by 2 bases, with 15 bases left in between. Looked up from germline, CDR1 is MGHDK and CDR2 is SYGVNS. Here the CDR3 DNA reads TGTGCCAGCAGTGCCCAGACAGTTCACACTGGAAACACCATATATTTT. Protein sequence: CASSAQTVHTGNTIYF.

V is TRBV4-3 and J is TRBJ2-7, with D maybe TRBD2 (6 bases). Looked up from germline, CDR1 is LGHNA and CDR2 is YSLEER. V lost 1 base and J lost 7, with 20 bases in between. The CDR3 sequence is 16 residues long. CDR3 sequence: CASSQGLGSTPREQYF. CDR3 DNA: TGCGCCAGCAGCCAAGGGCTCGGGAGCACTCCTAGGGAGCAGTACTTC.

The chain links TRBV2 to TRBJ1-2; 10 positions match TRBD1. The CDR3 length is 17 residues. CDR1 and CDR2 from the germline V gene are SNHLY and FYNNEI. The ends lost 5 bases at V and 0 bases at J; junction bases unmatched: 9. The CDR3 nucleotides read TGTGCCAGCAGTCCGGGACAGGGGAGGGGGCCTAACTATGGCTACACCTTC. As protein: CASSPGQGRGPNYGYTF.

The J gene is TRBJ2-7, the V gene TRBV10-3; weak D call: TRBD1 (6 bases). CDR3 length: 13 amino acids. CDR1 and CDR2 (germline): ENHRY, SYGVKD. The V end lost 8 bases, the J end lost 2 bases, and 13 bases lay between the germline ends. The CDR3 reads CAIRAQGPYEQYF. The CDR3 nucleotides read TGTGCCATCCGCGCACAGGGACCCTACGAGCAGTACTTC.

Of note for this clonotype: Just one base apart from a much larger clone, this may be a read error. The gene calls are TRBV12-3 or TRBV12-4 and TRBJ1-5, with D unclear. There are 13 residues in the CDR3. The CDR3 DNA follows: TGTGCCAGCAGTTACTCGAGCAGTCAGCCCCAGCATTTT. Residues: CASSYSSSQPQHF.